This T cell receptor beta chain comes out of a study of blood T cell repertoires in COVID-19. Study at large: Both acute and convalescent COVID-19 samples were obtained from the United States, Italy and Spain. Sources were T cells, B-cell-depleted T cells, or PBMCs; the material itself was cDNA or gDNA.

The CDR3 contains 13 residues. Germline V gene data show CDR1 as SGHAT and CDR2 as FQDESV (reference sequence). The V gene lost 2 bases and the J gene lost 2 bases, with 6 bases spanning the gap. The Seattle site enrolled patients during active infection and followed them longitudinally. Authors' data handling: Quantification of nucleated cells was approximated via reference gene primer amplification. Measured with immunoSEQ multiplex PCR; TCRdb has only the in-frame clones, and not every one. V, J and clone size are taken as reported in that table, and D and trimming were inferred from the DNA itself. The sample has 200,000 or so clones; roughly 80% are singletons.

The sequenced material came from peripheral blood. V is TRBV11-1 and J is TRBJ1-1; no firm D call. The receptor was derived from a woman older than 75 with COVID-19, enrolled during active disease. In DNA form, the CDR3 reads TGTGCCAGCAGCTTACTGAGCAACACTGAAGCTTTCTTT. Translating gives CASSLLSNTEAFF.